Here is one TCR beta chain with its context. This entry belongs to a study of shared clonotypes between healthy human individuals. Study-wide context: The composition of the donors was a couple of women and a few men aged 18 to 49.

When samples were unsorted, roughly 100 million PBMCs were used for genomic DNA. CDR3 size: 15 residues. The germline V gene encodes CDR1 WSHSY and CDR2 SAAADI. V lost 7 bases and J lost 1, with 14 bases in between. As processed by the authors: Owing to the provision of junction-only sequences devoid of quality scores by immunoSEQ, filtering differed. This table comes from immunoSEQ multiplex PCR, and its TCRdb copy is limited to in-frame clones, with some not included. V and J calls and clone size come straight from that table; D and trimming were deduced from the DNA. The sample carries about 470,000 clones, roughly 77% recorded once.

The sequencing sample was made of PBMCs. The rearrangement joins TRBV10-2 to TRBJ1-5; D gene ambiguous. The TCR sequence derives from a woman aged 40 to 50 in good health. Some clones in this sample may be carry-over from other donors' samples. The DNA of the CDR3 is TGCGCCAGCACCCACACAGTCCAGAGCAATCAGCCCCAGCATTTT. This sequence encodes CASTHTVQSNQPQHF.